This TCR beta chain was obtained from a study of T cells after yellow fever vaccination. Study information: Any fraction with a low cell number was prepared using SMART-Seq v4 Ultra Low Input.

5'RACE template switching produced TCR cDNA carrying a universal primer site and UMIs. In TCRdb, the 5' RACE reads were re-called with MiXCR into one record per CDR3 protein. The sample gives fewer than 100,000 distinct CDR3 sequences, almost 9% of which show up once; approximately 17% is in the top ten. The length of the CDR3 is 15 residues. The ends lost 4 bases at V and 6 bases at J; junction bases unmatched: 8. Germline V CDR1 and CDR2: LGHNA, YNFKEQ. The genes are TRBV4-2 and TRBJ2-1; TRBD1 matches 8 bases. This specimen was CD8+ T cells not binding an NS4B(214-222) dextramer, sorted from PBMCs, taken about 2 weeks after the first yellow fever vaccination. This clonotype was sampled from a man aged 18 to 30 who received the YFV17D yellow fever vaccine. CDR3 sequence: CASSRQGIGVNEQFF. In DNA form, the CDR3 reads TGTGCCAGCAGCCGACAGGGGATCGGAGTCAATGAGCAGTTCTTC.